The entry below gives a single T cell receptor (beta chain) sequence along with its context. The repertoire was sequenced with immunoSEQ multiplex PCR; TCRdb's copy has only in-frame clones and lacks some. The sample includes roughly 60,000 clones, roughly 87% seen only once; the top ten take 3% to 4%. These data belong to a study of blood T cell repertoires in COVID-19. At the level of the study: From T cells, B-cell-depleted T cells, or PBMCs came the material, which was cDNA or gDNA.

V was clipped by 2 bases and J by 4 bases, with 8 bases between them. Germline values: CDR1 MDHEN, CDR2 SYDVKM. The length of the CDR3 is 13 residues. Seattle-derived patients entered the study during active infection and were followed longitudinally. The chain has TRBV28 and TRBJ1-1; D is perhaps TRBD1 (5 bases). Material for sequencing was peripheral blood. This clonotype was sampled from a man aged 35 to 55 with COVID-19, enrolled during active disease. In DNA, the CDR3 is TGTGCCAGCAGTTTAGGTGGGGCCACTGAAGCTTTCTTT. This translates into CASSLGGATEAFF. Full variable domain (remainder filled in from reference TRBV28 and TRBJ1-1): DVKVTQSSRYLVKRTGEKVFLECVQDMDHENMFWYRQDPGLGLRLIYFSYDVKMKEKGDIPEGYSVSREKKERFSLILESASTNQTSMYLCASSLGGATEAFFGQGTRLTVV.